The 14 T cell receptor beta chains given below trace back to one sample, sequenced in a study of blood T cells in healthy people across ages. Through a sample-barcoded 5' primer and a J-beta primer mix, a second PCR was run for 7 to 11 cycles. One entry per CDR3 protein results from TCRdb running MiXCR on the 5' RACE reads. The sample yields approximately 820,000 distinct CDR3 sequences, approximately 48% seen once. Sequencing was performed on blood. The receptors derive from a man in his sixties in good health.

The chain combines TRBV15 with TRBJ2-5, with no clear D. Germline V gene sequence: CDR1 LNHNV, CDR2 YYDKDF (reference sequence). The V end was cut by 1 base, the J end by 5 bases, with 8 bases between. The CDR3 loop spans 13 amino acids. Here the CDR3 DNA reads TGTGCCACCAGCAGAGGTGCGGAGGAGACCCAGTACTTC. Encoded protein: CATSRGAEETQYF.

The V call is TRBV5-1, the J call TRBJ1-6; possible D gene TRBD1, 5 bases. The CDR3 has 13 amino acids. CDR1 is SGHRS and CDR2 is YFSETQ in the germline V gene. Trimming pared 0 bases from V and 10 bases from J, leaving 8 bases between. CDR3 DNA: TGCGCCAGCAGCTTGGGAGCAGGGTCACCCCTCCACTTT. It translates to CASSLGAGSPLHF.

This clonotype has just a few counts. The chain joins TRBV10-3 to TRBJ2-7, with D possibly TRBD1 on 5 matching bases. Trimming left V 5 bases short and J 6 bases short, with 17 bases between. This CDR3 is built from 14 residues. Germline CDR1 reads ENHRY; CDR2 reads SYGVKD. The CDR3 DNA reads TGTGCCATCAGTATAAGAGAAGGGGATCGCGAGCAGTACTTC. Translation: CAISIREGDREQYF.

CDR3 in DNA: TGTGCCAGCAGATCGACAGGGGTCGTTTACGAGCAGTACTTC. Translated, it gives CASRSTGVVYEQYF. The genes are TRBV27 and TRBJ2-7; 8 positions agree with TRBD1. The germline V gene has CDR1 MNHEY and CDR2 SMNVEV (reference sequence). This CDR3 has 14 residues. J lost 4 bases, V lost 6 bases, and 8 bases had no gene match.

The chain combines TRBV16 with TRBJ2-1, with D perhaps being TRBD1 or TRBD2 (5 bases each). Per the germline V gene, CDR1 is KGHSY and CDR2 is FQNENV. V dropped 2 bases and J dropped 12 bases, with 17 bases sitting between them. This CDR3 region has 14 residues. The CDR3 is CASSQAGATVGQFF. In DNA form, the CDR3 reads TGTGCCAGCAGCCAAGCCGGGGCGACTGTAGGGCAGTTCTTC.

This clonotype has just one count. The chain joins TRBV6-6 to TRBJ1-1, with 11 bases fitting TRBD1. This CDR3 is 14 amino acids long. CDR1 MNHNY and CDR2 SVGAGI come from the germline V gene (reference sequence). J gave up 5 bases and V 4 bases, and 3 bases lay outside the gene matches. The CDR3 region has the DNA TGTGCCAGCAGTTCCCGGGACAGGGGGACTGAAGCTTTCTTT. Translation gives CASSSRDRGTEAFF.

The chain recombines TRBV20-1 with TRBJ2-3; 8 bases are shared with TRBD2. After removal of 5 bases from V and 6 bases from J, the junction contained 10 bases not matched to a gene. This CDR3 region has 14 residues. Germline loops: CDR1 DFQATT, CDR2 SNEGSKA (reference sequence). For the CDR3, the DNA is TGCAGTGCTCATACCGGGACTAGAGATGATACGCAGTATTTT. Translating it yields CSAHTGTRDDTQYF.

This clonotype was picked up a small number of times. The CDR3 spells CASRAETGKESEQYF. The CDR3 DNA follows: TGTGCCAGCAGGGCCGAGACAGGGAAAGAAAGCGAACAGTACTTC. V is TRBV12-3 or TRBV12-4 and J is TRBJ2-4, with 7 bases fitting TRBD1. V dropped 6 bases and J dropped 13; count of bases not matched to a gene: 18. This CDR3 contains 15 residues.

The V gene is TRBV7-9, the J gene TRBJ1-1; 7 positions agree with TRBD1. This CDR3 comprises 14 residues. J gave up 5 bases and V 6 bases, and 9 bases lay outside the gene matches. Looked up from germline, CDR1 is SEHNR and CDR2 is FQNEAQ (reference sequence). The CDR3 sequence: CASRAEGAPTEAFF. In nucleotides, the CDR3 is TGTGCCAGCAGGGCGGAGGGGGCGCCTACTGAAGCTTTCTTT.

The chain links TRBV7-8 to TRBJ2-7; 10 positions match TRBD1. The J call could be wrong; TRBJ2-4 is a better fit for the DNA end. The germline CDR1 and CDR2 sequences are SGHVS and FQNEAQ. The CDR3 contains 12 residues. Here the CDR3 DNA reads TGTGCCAGCAGCGGACAGGGGGACATTCAGTACTTC. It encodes CASSGQGDIQYF.

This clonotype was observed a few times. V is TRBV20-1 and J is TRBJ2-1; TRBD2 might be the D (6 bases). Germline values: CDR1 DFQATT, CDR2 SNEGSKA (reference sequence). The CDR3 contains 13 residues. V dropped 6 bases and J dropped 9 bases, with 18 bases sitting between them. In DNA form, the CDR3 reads TGCAGTGCCCGGAGGGCATCCCTGCGTGAGCAGTTCTTC. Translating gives CSARRASLREQFF.

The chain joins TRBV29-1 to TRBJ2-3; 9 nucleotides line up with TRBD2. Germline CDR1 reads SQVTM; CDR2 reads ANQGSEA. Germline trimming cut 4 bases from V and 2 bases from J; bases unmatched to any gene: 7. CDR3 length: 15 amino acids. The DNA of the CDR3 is TGCAGCGTTGGTCTGTCTAGCGGGAACACAGATACGCAGTATTTT. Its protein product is CSVGLSSGNTDTQYF.

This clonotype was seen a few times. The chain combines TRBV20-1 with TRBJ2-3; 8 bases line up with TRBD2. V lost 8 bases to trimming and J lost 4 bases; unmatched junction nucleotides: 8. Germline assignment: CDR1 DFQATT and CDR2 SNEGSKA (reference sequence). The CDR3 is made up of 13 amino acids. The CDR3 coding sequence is TGCAGTCTCCCCGGGGGGGCCCCAGATACGCAGTATTTT. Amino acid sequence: CSLPGGAPDTQYF.

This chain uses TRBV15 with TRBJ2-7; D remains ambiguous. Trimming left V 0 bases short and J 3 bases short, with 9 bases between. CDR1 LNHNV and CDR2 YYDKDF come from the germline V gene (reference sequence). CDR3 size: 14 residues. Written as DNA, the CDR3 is TGTGCCACCAGCAGAGATAATGGGCACTACGAGCAGTACTTC. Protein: CATSRDNGHYEQYF.